The clone carrying this T cell receptor beta chain came up a few times. Assay: immunoSEQ multiplex PCR; the TCRdb copy retains only in-frame clones and omits some. The sample gives under 85,000 clones, roughly 93% of which show up once; roughly 1.3% is in the top ten. This entry belongs to a study of control samples from healthy donors and cancer patients. This CDR3 is built from 12 residues. V lost 1 base and J 7 bases, leaving 7 bases between the germline ends. The V gene's germline CDR1 is SGHTA and CDR2 FQGNSA. The sequence was collected from a woman aged 40 to 50 with lung cancer. J is TRBJ1-2 and V is TRBV7-2; D may be TRBD1 (5 bases). What was sequenced was PBMCs. CDR3 sequence (DNA): TGTGCCAGCAGCTTAGGGGGCGGTGGCTACACCTTC. This gives the protein CASSLGGGGYTF.